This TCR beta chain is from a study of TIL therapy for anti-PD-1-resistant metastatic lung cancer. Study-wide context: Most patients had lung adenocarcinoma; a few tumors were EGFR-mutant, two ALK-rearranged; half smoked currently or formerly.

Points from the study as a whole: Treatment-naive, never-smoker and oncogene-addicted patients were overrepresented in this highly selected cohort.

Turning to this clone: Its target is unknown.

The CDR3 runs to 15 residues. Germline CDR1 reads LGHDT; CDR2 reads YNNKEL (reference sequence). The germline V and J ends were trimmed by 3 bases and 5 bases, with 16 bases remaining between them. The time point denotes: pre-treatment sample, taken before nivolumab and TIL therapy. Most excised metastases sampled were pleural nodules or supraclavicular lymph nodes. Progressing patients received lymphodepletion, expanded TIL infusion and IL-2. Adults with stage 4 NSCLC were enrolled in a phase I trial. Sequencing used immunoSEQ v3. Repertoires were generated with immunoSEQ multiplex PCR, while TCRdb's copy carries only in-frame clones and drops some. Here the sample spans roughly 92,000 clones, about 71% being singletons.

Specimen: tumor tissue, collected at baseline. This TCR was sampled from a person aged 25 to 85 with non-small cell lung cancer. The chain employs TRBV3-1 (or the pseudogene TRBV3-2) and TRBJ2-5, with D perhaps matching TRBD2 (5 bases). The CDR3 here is CASSHPPPSRETQYF. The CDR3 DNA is TGTGCCAGCAGCCACCCTCCCCCTAGCCGGGAGACCCAGTACTTC.